A selection of T cell receptor beta chains follows, all from one sample in a study of cytomegalovirus exposure and HLA in healthy donors. Sequencing was performed with immunoSEQ multiplex PCR; in TCRdb, only in-frame clones are kept and a portion is missing. The sample records roughly 180,000 clones, 70% to 85% being singletons. Sequenced material: PBMCs. These receptors originate from a woman aged 25 to 39 in good health and CMV-seropositive. CDR3s include the opening cysteine and the closing phenylalanine or tryptophan.

V gene,J gene,CDR3 protein
TRBV4-3,TRBJ2-3,CASSQESQVVHTDTQYF
TRBV4-1,TRBJ2-7,CASSQPGQGYEQYF
TRBV11-3,TRBJ2-2,CASSFPLGELFF
TRBV11-2,TRBJ1-2,CASSEGQNYGYTF
TRBV18,TRBJ2-5,CASSPRDRGIETQYF
TRBV7-9,TRBJ1-3,CASSLAEGAGNTIYF
TRBV28,TRBJ2-4,CASSPNGLAGGARDIQYF
TRBV7-6,TRBJ1-5,CASSLTEGTGQYSNQPQHF
TRBV30,TRBJ1-3,CAWSENDPGSGNTIYF
TRBV9,TRBJ2-3,CASSVRRGSGDTQYF
TRBV5-1,TRBJ2-2,CASSLESGYGELFF
TRBV30,TRBJ1-5,CAWVGGQGSQPQHF
TRBV11-2,TRBJ2-1,CASSPITSVTPNEQFF
TRBV7-2,TRBJ1-4,CASSLRGRQTNEKLFF
TRBV30,TRBJ1-2,CAWSRGEGITGYTF
TRBV6-6,TRBJ2-6,CASIRTGANVLTF
TRBV19,TRBJ2-5,CATSGTAQETQYF
TRBV2,TRBJ2-3,CASSMEGGSTDTQYF
TRBV14,TRBJ2-7,CASSATHPVRSSYEQYF
TRBV6-1,TRBJ1-5,CATNRGLWQPQHF
TRBV29-1,TRBJ1-1,CSVGGRGDTEAFF
TRBV29-1,TRBJ1-1,CSVEDREATEAFF
TRBV28,TRBJ2-3,CASSLSVRDTDTQYF
TRBV6-6,TRBJ1-1,CASTADRVQTEAFF
TRBV18,TRBJ2-1,CASSSEQGAPNEQFF
TRBV29-1,TRBJ2-2,CSVAGSGDGTGELFF